This entry features one T cell receptor beta chain sequence. Its antigen is unknown. RNA transcripts served as the template for amplifying TCR beta CDR3 regions. HTBI primers were the set used in a first-round RT-PCR of the TCR CDR3. MiXCR, applied by TCRdb to the multiplex PCR reads, yields one record per CDR3 protein. Here the sample spans hundreds of thousands of distinct CDR3 sequences, over 15% being singletons. The data belong to a study of T cells in Graves' hyperthyroidism and ophthalmopathy. Study-level background: Once the initial diagnosis was made, peripheral blood was obtained before any treatment.

Study-level findings and limits: Researchers report that a 13 V-J model separated ophthalmopathy from stable hyperthyroidism. Researchers found most expanded thyroid clonotypes above 0.001 in blood as well.

Sequenced input: blood. The receptor was derived from a woman between 18 and 29 years old with Graves' hyperthyroidism.

This CDR3 is CASSQLYEQFF. The CDR3 coding sequence is TGTGCCAGCAGCCAACTCTATGAGCAGTTCTTC. The chain links TRBV14 to TRBJ2-1; D gene unclear. Germline V CDR1 and CDR2: SGHDN, FVKESK. The CDR3 is made up of 11 amino acids. V was pared by 2 bases and J by 8 bases, with 4 bases between.